This is a list of T cell receptor beta chains from one sample in a study of cytomegalovirus exposure and HLA in healthy donors. Clones were sequenced by immunoSEQ multiplex PCR, and TCRdb holds only the in-frame ones, with some missing. The table lists around 110,000 clones, around 75% of them singletons. Input material: PBMCs. Source of these receptors: a man aged 25-45 years in good health and CMV-seronegative. Each CDR3 is given with its conserved first and last residue. The D gene is left open where the match is weak. A clone size is listed for some rows: how often the clone was seen (once, few, many), or a class if it is expanded.

clone_size	d_call	v_call	cdr3_length	j_call	cdr3_nt	cdr3_aa
-	TRBD1	TRBV2	15	TRBJ2-1	TGTGCCAGCAGAGCGGACAGGGAAACGTTCAATGAGCAGTTCTTC	CASRADRETFNEQFF
-	-	TRBV28	14	TRBJ1-4	TGTGCCAGCAGTTTACCCACAGGTGGTGAAAAACTGTTTTTT	CASSLPTGGEKLFF
-	TRBD1	TRBV9	15	TRBJ2-7	TGTGCCAGCAGCCCAGGGGGACACGGGTCCTACGAGCAGTACTTC	CASSPGGHGSYEQYF
-	TRBD1	TRBV13	15	TRBJ2-5	TGTGCCAGCAGCTTACAAGCAGGGGGCCAAGAGACCCAGTACTTC	CASSLQAGGQETQYF
-	-	TRBV6-5	15	TRBJ1-1	TGTGCCAGCAGTTACCGCTCAGTACAGGGTACTGAAGCTTTCTTT	CASSYRSVQGTEAFF
-	-	TRBV7-8	16	TRBJ2-6	TGTGCCAGCAGCTTAGTCCCTGAGGGAGACGGCAACGTCCTGACTTTC	CASSLVPEGDGNVLTF
-	-	TRBV10-2	14	TRBJ2-3	TGCGCCAGCGAGAGGGGGGGGAGCACAGATACGCAGTATTTT	CASERGGSTDTQYF
-	-	TRBV28	12	TRBJ2-7	TGTGCCAGCAGTCCTCCCCTCTACGAGCAGTACTTC	CASSPPLYEQYF
-	-	TRBV6-5	15	TRBJ1-4	TGTGCCAGCAGCCCCAGACAGGTGCTAAATGAAAAACTGTTTTTT	CASSPRQVLNEKLFF
-	TRBD1	TRBV5-1	14	TRBJ2-3	TGCGCCAGCAGTGACAGGGGGCAGGGGGGTACGCAGTATTTT	CASSDRGQGGTQYF
few	TRBD1	TRBV15	15	TRBJ1-1	TGTGCCACCAGCTCCCGACAGGGCCGGGACACTGAAGCTTTCTTT	CATSSRQGRDTEAFF
once	TRBD2	TRBV27	15	TRBJ2-3	TGTGCCAGCAGTTATGGGGGGGAGTCGTTGGATACGCAGTATTTT	CASSYGGESLDTQYF
-	TRBD1	TRBV28	15	TRBJ1-5	TGTGCCAGCACCCCGACAGGGGGCAGCAATCAGCCCCAGCATTTT	CASTPTGGSNQPQHF
few	-	TRBV2	11	TRBJ2-1	TGTGCCAGCAGTGCAGGGCAGCTCTTGTTCTTC	CASSAGQLLFF
-	TRBD1	TRBV6-1	14	TRBJ1-3	TGTGCCAGCAGTCGACAGGGCTCTGGAAACACCATATATTTT	CASSRQGSGNTIYF
-	-	TRBV7-8	12	TRBJ2-5	TGTGCCAGCAGCTTCGAAGCCCTCACCCAGTACTTC	CASSFEALTQYF
-	-	TRBV28	12	TRBJ2-7	TGTGCCAGCAGGGTGGGGGCCTACGAGCAGTACTTC	CASRVGAYEQYF
-	-	TRBV18	16	TRBJ2-1	TGTGCCAGCTCACCGAATCCCCGGGGCTCCTACAATGAGCAGTTCTTC	CASSPNPRGSYNEQFF
-	-	TRBV2	17	TRBJ1-3	TGTGCCAGCAGTGGGGTTGAACAGGACAACTCTGGAAACACCATATATTTT	CASSGVEQDNSGNTIYF
once	TRBD1	TRBV27	16	TRBJ2-3	TGTGCCAGCAGTCGGAGGGGGACAGGGGGCTCCGATACGCAGTATTTT	CASSRRGTGGSDTQYF
-	TRBD1	TRBV7-2	14	TRBJ2-5	TGTGCCAGCAGCTCGACAGGGGGCCAAGAGACCCAGTACTTC	CASSSTGGQETQYF
-	TRBD1	TRBV19	14	TRBJ1-3	TGTGCCTTGACCGAGGGGGCGCCTGGAAACACCATATATTTT	CALTEGAPGNTIYF
-	-	TRBV4-3	15	TRBJ1-5	TGCGCCAGCAGCCAAGATGCAGGGTTCGATCAGCCCCAGCATTTT	CASSQDAGFDQPQHF
-	-	TRBV5-1	15	TRBJ1-4	TGCGCCAGCAGCTTGCTGGCAGGGGCGCGTGAAAAACTGTTTTTT	CASSLLAGAREKLFF
-	-	TRBV5-1	12	TRBJ2-3	TGCGCCAGCAGCTTACTCACAGATACGCAGTATTTT	CASSLLTDTQYF
-	-	TRBV2	14	TRBJ2-3	TGTGCCAGTCATAGGGACTTCAGCACAGATACGCAGTATTTT	CASHRDFSTDTQYF
few	TRBD2	TRBV7-2	17	TRBJ2-1	TGTGCCAGCAGCTCCCGTCATAGCGGGGGGGCCTACAATGAGCAGTTCTTC	CASSSRHSGGAYNEQFF
-	TRBD1	TRBV7-2	14	TRBJ2-7	TGTGCCAGCAGCCACGACAGGGGCGTCGGCGAGCAGTACTTC	CASSHDRGVGEQYF
-	TRBD1	TRBV28	15	TRBJ2-4	TGTGCCAGCAGTTTTGCAGGGGGCCCCAAAAACAGTCAGTACTTC	CASSFAGGPKNSQYF
-	TRBD2	TRBV4-3	16	TRBJ2-1	TGCGCCAGCAGCCCAGACTGGAGCGGGGGGGACAATGAGCAGTTCTTC	CASSPDWSGGDNEQFF
-	-	TRBV20-1	10	TRBJ1-1	TGCAGTGCTTGGGGGCCTGAAGCTTTCTTT	CSAWGPEAFF
-	TRBD1	TRBV9	15	TRBJ2-5	TGTGCCAGCAGCCGACACGGGACAGGGAAAGAGACCCAGTACTTC	CASSRHGTGKETQYF
once	TRBD1	TRBV29-1	15	TRBJ1-6	TGCAGCGTTGAAGCTTCGGGACAGGGTAATTCACCCCTCCACTTT	CSVEASGQGNSPLHF
once	TRBD2	TRBV28	13	TRBJ2-1	TGTGCCAGCAGTGCCGGGGGGGGCAATGAGCAGTTCTTC	CASSAGGGNEQFF
few	-	TRBV7-2	18	TRBJ2-3	TGTGCCAGCAGCCCCACTCCTCCGAGGGGCCGGGGGACAGATACGCAGTATTTT	CASSPTPPRGRGTDTQYF
-	-	TRBV19	19	TRBJ2-7	TGTGCCAACTCTGATCCCCAGGGTGGTATTAATTGGTTCCGCTACGAGCAGTACTTC	CANSDPQGGINWFRYEQYF
-	TRBD1	TRBV10-2	16	TRBJ1-3	TGCGCCAGCAGTGACCTGACAGGGGGCTCTGGAAACACCATATATTTT	CASSDLTGGSGNTIYF
once	TRBD2	TRBV6-5	14	TRBJ2-7	TGTGCCAGCAGTTACCCCGGGGGGGAGCTCGAGCAGTACTTC	CASSYPGGELEQYF
few	-	TRBV27	13	TRBJ2-7	TGTGCCAGCAGTTTACGCGGGCGCTACGAGCAGTACTTC	CASSLRGRYEQYF
-	-	TRBV28	15	TRBJ2-7	TGTGCCAGCAGTTTTTTGAGACAGGCTCGCGACGAGCAGTACTTC	CASSFLRQARDEQYF
-	-	TRBV10-2	16	TRBJ2-3	TGCGCCAGCAGTGAGGTTAATAGAGGCTCCACAGATACGCAGTATTTT	CASSEVNRGSTDTQYF